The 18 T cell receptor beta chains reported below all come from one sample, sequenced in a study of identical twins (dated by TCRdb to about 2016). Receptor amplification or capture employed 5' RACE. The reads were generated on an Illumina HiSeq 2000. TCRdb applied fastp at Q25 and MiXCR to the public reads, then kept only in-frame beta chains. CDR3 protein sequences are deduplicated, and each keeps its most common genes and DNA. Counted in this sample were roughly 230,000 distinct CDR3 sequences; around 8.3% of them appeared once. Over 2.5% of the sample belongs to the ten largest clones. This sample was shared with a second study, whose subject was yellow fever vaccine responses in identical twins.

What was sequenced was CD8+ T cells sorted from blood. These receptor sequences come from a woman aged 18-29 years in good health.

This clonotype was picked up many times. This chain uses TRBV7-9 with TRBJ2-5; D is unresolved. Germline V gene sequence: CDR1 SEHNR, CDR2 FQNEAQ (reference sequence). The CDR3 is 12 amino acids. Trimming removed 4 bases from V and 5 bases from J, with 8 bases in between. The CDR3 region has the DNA TGTGCCAGCAGCTCGCCCTCGGAGACCCAGTACTTC. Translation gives CASSSPSETQYF.

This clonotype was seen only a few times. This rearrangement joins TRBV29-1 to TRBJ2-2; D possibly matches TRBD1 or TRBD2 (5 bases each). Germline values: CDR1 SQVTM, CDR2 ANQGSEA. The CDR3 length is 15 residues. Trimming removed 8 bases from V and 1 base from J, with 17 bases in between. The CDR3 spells CSIGTRNMNTGELFF. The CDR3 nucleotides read TGCAGCATAGGGACCCGCAACATGAACACCGGGGAGCTGTTTTTT.

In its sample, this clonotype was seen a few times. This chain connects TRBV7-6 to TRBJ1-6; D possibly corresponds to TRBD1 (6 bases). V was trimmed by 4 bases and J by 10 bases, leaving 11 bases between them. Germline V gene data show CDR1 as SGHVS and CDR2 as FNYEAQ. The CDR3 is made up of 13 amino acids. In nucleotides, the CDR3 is TGTGCCAGCAGCTCGGGGGGGGGCTCACCCCTCCACTTT. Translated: CASSSGGGSPLHF.

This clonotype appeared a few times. This CDR3 is CASSLGPGQGNEQFF. The CDR3 bases are TGTGCCAGCAGTTTAGGACCGGGACAGGGCAATGAGCAGTTCTTC. The gene calls are TRBV27 and TRBJ2-1; 9 bases match TRBD1. This CDR3 contains 15 residues. The V segment lost 2 bases and the J segment 6 bases; nucleotides outside the gene matches: 5. Germline CDR1 and CDR2: MNHEY and SMNVEV (reference sequence).

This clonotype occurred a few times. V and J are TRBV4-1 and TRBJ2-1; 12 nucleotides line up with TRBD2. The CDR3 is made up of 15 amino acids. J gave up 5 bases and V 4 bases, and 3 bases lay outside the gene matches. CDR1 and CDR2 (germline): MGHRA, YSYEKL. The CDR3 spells CASSPTSGRNNEQFF. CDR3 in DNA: TGCGCCAGCAGCCCTACTAGCGGGAGGAACAATGAGCAGTTCTTC.

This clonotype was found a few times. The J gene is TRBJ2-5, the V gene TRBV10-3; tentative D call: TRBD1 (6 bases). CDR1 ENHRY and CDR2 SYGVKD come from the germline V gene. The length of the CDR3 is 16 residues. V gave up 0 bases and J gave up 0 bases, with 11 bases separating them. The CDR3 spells CAISESGTGYQETQYF. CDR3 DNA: TGTGCCATCAGTGAGTCAGGAACAGGGTACCAAGAGACCCAGTACTTC.

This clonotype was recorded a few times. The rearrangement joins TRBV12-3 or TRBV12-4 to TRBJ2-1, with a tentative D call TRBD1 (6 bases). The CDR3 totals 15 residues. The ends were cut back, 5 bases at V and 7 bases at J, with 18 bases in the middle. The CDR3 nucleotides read TGTGCCAGCAGTCTTCACCGGGACATTCTTAATGAGCAGTTCTTC. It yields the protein CASSLHRDILNEQFF.

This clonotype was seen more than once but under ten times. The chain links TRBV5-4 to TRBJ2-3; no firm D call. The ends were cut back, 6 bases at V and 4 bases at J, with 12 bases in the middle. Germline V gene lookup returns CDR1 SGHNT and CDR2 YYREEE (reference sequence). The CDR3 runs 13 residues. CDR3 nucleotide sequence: TGTGCCAGCACCCTTCGACTGTCAGATACGCAGTATTTT. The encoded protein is CASTLRLSDTQYF.

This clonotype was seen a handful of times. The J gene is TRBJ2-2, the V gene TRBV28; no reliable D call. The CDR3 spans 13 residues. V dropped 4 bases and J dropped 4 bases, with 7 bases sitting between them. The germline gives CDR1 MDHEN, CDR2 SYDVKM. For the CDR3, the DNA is TGTGCCAGCAGTTCACTATCCACCGGGGAGCTGTTTTTT. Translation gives CASSSLSTGELFF.

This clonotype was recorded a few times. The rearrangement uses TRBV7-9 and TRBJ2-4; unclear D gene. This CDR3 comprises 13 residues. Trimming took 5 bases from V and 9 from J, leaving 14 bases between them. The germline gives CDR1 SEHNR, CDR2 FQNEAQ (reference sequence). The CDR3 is CASSGQDVGIQYF. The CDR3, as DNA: TGTGCCAGCAGCGGCCAGGATGTGGGCATTCAGTACTTC.

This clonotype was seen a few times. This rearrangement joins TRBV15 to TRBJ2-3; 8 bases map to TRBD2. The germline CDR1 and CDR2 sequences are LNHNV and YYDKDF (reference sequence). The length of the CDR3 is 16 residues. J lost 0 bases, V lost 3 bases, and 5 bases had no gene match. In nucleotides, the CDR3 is TGTGCCACCAGCAGTAAGCGGGGGCCCAGCACAGATACGCAGTATTTT. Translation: CATSSKRGPSTDTQYF. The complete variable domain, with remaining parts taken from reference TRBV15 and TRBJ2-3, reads DAMVIQNPRYQVTQFGKPVTLSCSQTLNHNVMYWYQQKSSQAPKLLFHYYDKDFNNEADTPDNFQSRRPNTSFCFLDIRSPGLGDTAMYLCATSSKRGPSTDTQYFGPGTRLTVL.

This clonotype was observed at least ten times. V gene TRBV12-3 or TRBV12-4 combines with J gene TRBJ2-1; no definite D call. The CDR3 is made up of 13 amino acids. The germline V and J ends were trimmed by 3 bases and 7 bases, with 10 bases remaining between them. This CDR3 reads CASSFSQSNEQFF. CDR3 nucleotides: TGTGCCAGCAGTTTTAGTCAGTCGAATGAGCAGTTCTTC.

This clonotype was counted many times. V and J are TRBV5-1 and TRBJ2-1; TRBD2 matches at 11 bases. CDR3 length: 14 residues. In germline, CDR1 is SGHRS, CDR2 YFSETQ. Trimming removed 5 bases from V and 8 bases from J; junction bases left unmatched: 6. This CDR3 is CASRLAGDLHEQFF. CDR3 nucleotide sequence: TGCGCCAGCAGACTAGCGGGGGACCTCCATGAGCAGTTCTTC.

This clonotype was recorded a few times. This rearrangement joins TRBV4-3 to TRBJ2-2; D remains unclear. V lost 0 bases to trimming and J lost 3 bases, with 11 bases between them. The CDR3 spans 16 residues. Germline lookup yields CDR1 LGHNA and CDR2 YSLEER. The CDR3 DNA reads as TGCGCCAGCAGCCAAGATTCGGCCCATTACACCGGGGAGCTGTTTTTT. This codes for CASSQDSAHYTGELFF.

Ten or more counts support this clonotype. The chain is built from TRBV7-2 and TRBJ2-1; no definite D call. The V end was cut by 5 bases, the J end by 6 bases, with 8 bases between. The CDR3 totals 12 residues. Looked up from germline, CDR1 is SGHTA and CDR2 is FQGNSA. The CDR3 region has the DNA TGTGCCAGCAGCCCTACCCCCAATGAGCAGTTCTTC. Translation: CASSPTPNEQFF.

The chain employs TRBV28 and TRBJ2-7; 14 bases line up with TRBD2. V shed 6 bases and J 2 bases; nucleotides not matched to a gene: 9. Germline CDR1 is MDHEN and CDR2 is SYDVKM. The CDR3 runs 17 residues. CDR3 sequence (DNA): TGTGCCAGCAGGCCGACTAGCGGGGGGGCAGATACCTACGAGCAGTACTTC. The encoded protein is CASRPTSGGADTYEQYF.

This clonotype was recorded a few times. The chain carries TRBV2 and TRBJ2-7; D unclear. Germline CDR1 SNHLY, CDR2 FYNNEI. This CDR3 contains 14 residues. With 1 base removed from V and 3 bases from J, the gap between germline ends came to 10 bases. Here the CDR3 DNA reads TGTGCCAGCAGTGAAGATGTCACTCTCTACGAGCAGTACTTC. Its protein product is CASSEDVTLYEQYF.

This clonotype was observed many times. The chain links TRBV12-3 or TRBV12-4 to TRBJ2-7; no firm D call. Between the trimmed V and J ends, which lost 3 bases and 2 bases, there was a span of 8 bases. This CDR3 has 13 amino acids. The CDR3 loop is CASSLERTYEQYF. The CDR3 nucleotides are TGTGCCAGCAGTTTGGAAAGAACCTACGAGCAGTACTTC.